The TCR beta chain described here comes from a study of cytomegalovirus exposure and HLA in healthy donors. Study results and limitations: Cytomegalovirus-associated TCR beta chains were listed, numbering 164.

PCR used 60 Vbeta primers and 13 Jbeta primers. Libraries were prepared by immunoSEQ multiplex PCR; TCRdb keeps only in-frame clonotypes and omits some of them. The top ten clones hold approximately 3.8% of a sample with about 120,000 clones, roughly four fifths of them seen once. As for this clone: Antigen: not known.

The TCR sequence derives from a woman in her 40s in good health and CMV-seropositive. The sequencing input was PBMCs.

The DNA for the CDR3 is TGTGCCAGCAGTGAAGCGCTTAGGACTACCTACGAGCAGTACTTC. It specifies CASSEALRTTYEQYF. The chain carries TRBV6-1 and TRBJ2-7; tentative D call: TRBD2 (6 bases). The CDR3 loop spans 15 amino acids. Germline values: CDR1 MNHNS, CDR2 SASEGT. The V end was cut by 0 bases, the J end by 2 bases, with 11 bases between.